The source of this T cell receptor (beta chain) is a study of blood T cell repertoires in COVID-19. In the source study's methods: Reference gene primer amplification gave estimated nucleated cell counts. Profiled with immunoSEQ multiplex PCR; TCRdb holds only in-frame clones, not every one. V, J and clone size reflect that table, while D and trimming were determined from the DNA. In the table there are 150,000 to 200,000 clones, 70% to 90% of which are singletons. Per the germline V gene, CDR1 is SGHRS and CDR2 is YFSETQ. The V gene end was trimmed by 5 bases and the J gene end by 1 base; junction bases not matched to a gene: 5. The CDR3 loop spans 14 amino acids.

The specimen was peripheral blood. V usage is TRBV5-1 and J usage is TRBJ1-1, with 7 bases matching TRBD1. The TCR comes from a human donor in a cohort sampled during active COVID-19. This chain's CDR3 is CASRPRTGNTEAFF. The CDR3 region has the DNA TGCGCCAGCAGGCCCAGGACAGGGAACACTGAAGCTTTCTTT.